These 23 T cell receptor beta chains share one sample of origin, sequenced in a study of CD8 T cells in ankylosing spondylitis. TCRdb ran MiXCR on the 5' RACE reads and lists one entry per CDR3 protein. The table lists a few hundred thousand distinct CDR3 sequences, more than 20% of them singletons, with 13% in the top ten. The sequenced material came from blood, either unsorted or a sorted T cell fraction (not recorded which). Receptor source: a male donor with ankylosing spondylitis or in good health (not recorded which).

This chain connects TRBV9 to TRBJ2-3; TRBD2 agrees at 9 bases. This CDR3 contains 16 residues. The J segment lost 0 bases and the V segment lost 1 base, leaving 3 bases of the junction unmatched. Germline V gene sequence: CDR1 SGDLS, CDR2 YYNGEE. CDR3 loop: CASSVRSGGSTDTQYF. In DNA, the CDR3 is TGTGCCAGCAGCGTACGTAGCGGGGGTAGCACAGATACGCAGTATTTT.

The rearrangement joins TRBV12-3 or TRBV12-4 to TRBJ2-7; TRBD1 is a possible D gene (6 bases). V lost 6 bases and J 6 bases, leaving 15 bases between the germline ends. This CDR3 comprises 13 residues. CDR3 bases: TGTGCCAGCAGCCCACAGGGATCCAGCGAGCAGTACTTC. It codes for CASSPQGSSEQYF.

This clonotype was seen just once. The J gene is TRBJ1-2, the V gene TRBV27; D possibly corresponds to TRBD1 (5 bases). The ends were cut back, 10 bases at V and 4 bases at J, with 13 bases in the middle. This CDR3 is 12 amino acids long. Germline V gives CDR1 MNHEY, CDR2 SMNVEV (reference sequence). The CDR3: CATWVGGYGYTF. The CDR3 region has the DNA TGTGCCACGTGGGTGGGGGGCTATGGCTACACCTTC.

The chain joins TRBV7-2 to TRBJ2-3; perhaps TRBD2 as D (6 bases). V gave up 0 bases and J gave up 2 bases, with 21 bases separating them. The CDR3 length is 19 residues. In germline, CDR1 is SGHTA, CDR2 FQGNSA. CDR3 sequence (DNA): TGTGCCAGCAGCTTAGCCCCCTTCGCTGGCGGGCGGGACACAGATACGCAGTATTTT. Residues: CASSLAPFAGGRDTDTQYF.

Only a few counts were recorded for this clonotype. The genes are TRBV20-1 and TRBJ2-5; D uncertain. V lost 3 bases and J lost 4, with 21 bases in between. The germline CDR1 and CDR2 sequences are DFQATT and SNEGSKA (reference sequence). This CDR3 has 16 residues. CDR3 DNA: TGCAGTGCTAGCGACGCCGAGCCCAGACCAGGAGAGACCCAGTACTTC. Translation: CSASDAEPRPGETQYF.

The chain couples TRBV9 to TRBJ2-3; no definite D call. Per germline, CDR1 SGDLS and CDR2 YYNGEE. V was shortened by 5 bases and J by 0 bases, with 13 bases between the two germline ends. CDR3 size: 15 residues. The CDR3 sequence is CASRPGRSSTDTQYF. The CDR3 region has the DNA TGTGCCAGCAGGCCCGGACGATCAAGCACAGATACGCAGTATTTT.

In this sample, this clonotype turned up a few times. The chain joins TRBV5-6 to TRBJ1-4; D is perhaps TRBD1 (5 bases). With 1 base removed from V and 7 bases from J, the gap between germline ends came to 8 bases. Germline CDR1 and CDR2: SGHDT and YYEEEE. The CDR3 loop spans 13 amino acids. CDR3 coding DNA: TGTGCCAGCAGCTTGCGGGGGAGTGAAAAACTGTTTTTT. This translates into CASSLRGSEKLFF.

This clonotype was seen a handful of times. This sequence joins TRBV5-6 and TRBJ1-1, with D hard to call. Trimming took 4 bases from V and 1 from J, leaving 17 bases between them. The CDR3 is 16 residues long. Germline V gives CDR1 SGHDT, CDR2 YYEEEE. The CDR3 DNA reads TGTGCCAGCAGCCCCGCAATTATCGGGAGGAACACTGAAGCTTTCTTT. This translates into CASSPAIIGRNTEAFF.

J is TRBJ2-7 and V is TRBV6-1, with D perhaps assigned TRBD1 or TRBD2 (7 bases each). The CDR3 totals 17 residues. V gave up 6 bases and J gave up 2 bases, with 23 bases separating them. Germline V CDR1 and CDR2: MNHNS, SASEGT. The CDR3, as DNA: TGTGCCAGCAGAGATCATCCAGGGGGGGGCGCGACCTACGAGCAGTACTTC. Residues: CASRDHPGGGATYEQYF.

The chain recombines TRBV19 with TRBJ1-5; 7 positions match TRBD1. This CDR3 has 15 residues. The trim removed 6 bases at V and 1 base at J, leaving 6 bases unmatched. Germline V gives CDR1 LNHDA, CDR2 SQIVND (reference sequence). DNA for the CDR3: TGTGCCAGTAGGACAGGGAGGGGGAGCAATCAGCCCCAGCATTTT. It specifies CASRTGRGSNQPQHF.

V is TRBV20-1 and J is TRBJ1-1, with D perhaps matching TRBD1 (5 bases). CDR1 and CDR2 from the germline V gene are DFQATT and SNEGSKA (reference sequence). Trimming removed 7 bases from V and 3 bases from J, with 9 bases in between. This CDR3 region has 11 residues. The CDR3 loop reads CSVPGDTEAFF. Here the CDR3 DNA reads TGCAGTGTTCCGGGGGACACTGAAGCTTTCTTT.

The genes are TRBV7-9 and TRBJ2-7; perhaps TRBD2 as D (6 bases). This CDR3 contains 13 residues. With 5 bases removed from V and 2 bases from J, the gap between germline ends came to 10 bases. CDR1 SEHNR and CDR2 FQNEAQ come from the germline V gene (reference sequence). CDR3 nucleotides: TGTGCCAGCAGCACTAGCCTCACCTACGAGCAGTACTTC. Its protein is CASSTSLTYEQYF.

The chain couples TRBV12-3 or TRBV12-4 to TRBJ2-1; D is undetermined. The V and J ends lost 5 bases and 5 bases respectively, with 7 bases between them. CDR3 length equals 12 residues. The CDR3 region has the DNA TGTGCCAGCAGTATACAAAACAATGAGCAGTTCTTC. As protein: CASSIQNNEQFF.

The genes are TRBV7-9 and TRBJ1-2; tentative D call: TRBD1 (5 bases). Deletions cut 8 bases from V and 5 bases from J, with 21 bases between. The CDR3 loop spans 15 amino acids. Germline V gene sequence: CDR1 SEHNR, CDR2 FQNEAQ (reference sequence). CDR3 sequence (DNA): TGTGCCAGCGGACCGCCGGGCGGGGGGTCTTATGGCTACACCTTC. This encodes CASGPPGGGSYGYTF.

This clonotype was found a few times. The chain employs TRBV7-9 and TRBJ2-7; D remains unclear. The CDR3 covers 13 residues. Germline values: CDR1 SEHNR, CDR2 FQNEAQ (reference sequence). Between the trimmed V and J ends, which lost 5 bases and 0 bases, there was a span of 8 bases. CDR3 sequence: CASSPNVSYEQYF. For the CDR3, the DNA is TGTGCCAGCAGCCCTAACGTCTCCTACGAGCAGTACTTC.

The chain is built from TRBV6-4 and TRBJ2-1, with 12 nucleotides matching TRBD2. Germline CDR1 reads MRHNA; CDR2 reads SNTAGT. V lost 0 bases and J lost 7; bases outside the gene matches: 4. CDR3 length: 16 residues. The CDR3 nucleotides are TGTGCCAGCAGTGACTCACCCGGGACTAGCGGGAATGAGCAGTTCTTC. It yields the protein CASSDSPGTSGNEQFF.

The CDR3, as DNA: TGCGCCAGCAGCTTAGCGGGCTCACCCTCTGGGGCCAACGTCCTGACTTTC. Amino acids: CASSLAGSPSGANVLTF. The gene calls are TRBV5-1 and TRBJ2-6; tentatively, D is TRBD2 (6 bases). The CDR3 consists of 17 residues. V was pared by 2 bases and J by 0 bases, with 12 bases between. CDR1 SGHRS and CDR2 YFSETQ come from the germline V gene.

This clonotype showed up just a few times. The chain uses TRBV19 and TRBJ2-5; D could derive from TRBD1 or TRBD2 (5 bases each). The CDR3 has 13 residues. V lost 3 bases, J lost 5 bases, and 10 bases lay in between. The V gene's germline CDR1 is LNHDA and CDR2 SQIVND (reference sequence). The CDR3 DNA reads TGTGCCAGTAGTATGTACTGGGGGGAGACCCAGTACTTC. Its translation is CASSMYWGETQYF.

The chain joins TRBV7-8 to TRBJ2-4; D is perhaps TRBD2 (5 bases). V was cut by 4 bases and J by 2 bases, with 15 bases left in between. The CDR3 covers 16 residues. Germline V gives CDR1 SGHVS, CDR2 FQNEAQ. The CDR3 sequence: CASSYEPGLTKNIQYF. The DNA for the CDR3 is TGTGCCAGCAGCTACGAACCGGGATTGACCAAAAACATTCAGTACTTC.

V is TRBV15 and J is TRBJ2-7; D possibly corresponds to TRBD1 (6 bases). Germline-derived CDR1 and CDR2 are LNHNV and YYDKDF (reference sequence). There are 16 residues in the CDR3. V shed 0 bases and J shed 1 base, with 13 bases lying between them. Written as DNA, the CDR3 is TGTGCCACCAGCAGAGATCTCTGGACAGAGTCCTACGAGCAGTACTTC. Protein: CATSRDLWTESYEQYF.

This clonotype has only a few counts. This chain connects TRBV7-9 to TRBJ2-7, with a possible D match to TRBD1 (7 bases). The CDR3 has 14 amino acids. The V gene lost 2 bases and the J gene lost 6 bases, with 14 bases spanning the gap. Per the germline V gene, CDR1 is SEHNR and CDR2 is FQNEAQ (reference sequence). This chain's CDR3 is CASSLFGGGGEQYF. In DNA, the CDR3 is TGTGCCAGCAGCTTATTTGGAGGGGGCGGCGAGCAGTACTTC.

J is TRBJ2-7 and V is TRBV5-6, with D possibly matching TRBD1 (6 bases). The CDR3 sequence is 14 residues long. CDR1 SGHDT and CDR2 YYEEEE come from the germline V gene. Trimming took 6 bases from V and 2 from J, leaving 15 bases between them. The CDR3 protein is CASIPLGHPYEQYF. As DNA, the CDR3 is TGTGCCAGCATCCCACTGGGACACCCCTACGAGCAGTACTTC.

This clonotype occurred a few times. The chain employs TRBV7-9 and TRBJ2-1; the D gene could be TRBD1 or TRBD2 (5 bases each). Trimming took off 5 bases at V and 12 bases at J, with 17 bases between the two ends. CDR1 and CDR2 from the germline V gene are SEHNR and FQNEAQ (reference sequence). The CDR3 is 13 residues long. DNA for the CDR3: TGTGCCAGCAGCGACCGGGGAGACAGCCTGCAGTTCTTC. It yields the protein CASSDRGDSLQFF. Looking up the rest from reference TRBV7-9 and TRBJ2-1 gives the full variable domain: DTGVSQNPRHKITKRGQNVTFRCDPISEHNRLYWYRQTLGQGPEFLTYFQNEAQLEKSRLLSDRFSAERPKGSFSTLEIQRTEQGDSAMYLCASSDRGDSLQFFGPGTRLTVL.